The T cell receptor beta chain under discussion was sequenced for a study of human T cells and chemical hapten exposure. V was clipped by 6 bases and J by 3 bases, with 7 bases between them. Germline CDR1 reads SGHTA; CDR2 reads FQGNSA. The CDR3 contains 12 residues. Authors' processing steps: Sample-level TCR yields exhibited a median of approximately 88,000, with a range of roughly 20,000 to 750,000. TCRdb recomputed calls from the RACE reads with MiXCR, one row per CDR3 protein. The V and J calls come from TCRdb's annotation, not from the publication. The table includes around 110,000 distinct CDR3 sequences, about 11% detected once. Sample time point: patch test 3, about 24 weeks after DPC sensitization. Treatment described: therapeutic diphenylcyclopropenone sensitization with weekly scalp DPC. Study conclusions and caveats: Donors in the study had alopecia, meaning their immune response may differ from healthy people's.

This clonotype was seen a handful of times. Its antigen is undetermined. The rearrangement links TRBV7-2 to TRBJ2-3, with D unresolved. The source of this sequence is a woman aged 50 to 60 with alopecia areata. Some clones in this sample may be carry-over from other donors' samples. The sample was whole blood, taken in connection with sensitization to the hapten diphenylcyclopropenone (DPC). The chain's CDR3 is CASRTVTDTQYF. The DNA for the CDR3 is TGTGCCAGCAGGACCGTGACAGATACGCAGTATTTT. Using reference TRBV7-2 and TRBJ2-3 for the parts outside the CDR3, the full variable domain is GAGVSQSPSNKVTEKGKDVELRCDPISGHTALYWYRQSLGQGLEFLIYFQGNSAPDKSGLPSDRFSAERTGGSVSTLTIQRTQQEDSAVYLCASRTVTDTQYFGPGTRLTVL.